The 18 T cell receptor beta chains below all came from one sample that was sequenced in a study of T cells expressing NK-cell markers. For each CDR3 protein, TCRdb gives one entry from its re-call of the 5' RACE reads, without DNA. The sample's table shows over 150,000 distinct CDR3 sequences. The sample was blood T cells: a sorted CD56 or NKG2C T cell subset, CD4+ or CD8+ T cells, or bulk PBMC T cells (not recorded which). All receptors come from a woman aged 45-65 years in good health.

The CDR3 is CSVDLAGEYTGELFF. V usage is TRBV29-1 and J usage is TRBJ2-2; TCRdb's D gene call, TRBD2, goes unchecked for lack of DNA. This CDR3 spans 15 amino acids. Germline CDR1 and CDR2: SQVTM and ANQGSEA.

This rearrangement joins TRBV19 to TRBJ2-2; the D call from TCRdb, TRBD2, cannot be confirmed without DNA. In germline, CDR1 is LNHDA, CDR2 SQIVND (reference sequence). The CDR3 runs 15 residues. The CDR3 sequence: CASSIGTHPAGELFF.

The chain recombines TRBV5-1 with TRBJ2-3; TCRdb's D call of TRBD2 is untestable without DNA. Per the germline V gene, CDR1 is SGHRS and CDR2 is YFSETQ. CDR3 length: 14 residues. CDR3: CASSGGDLTDTQYF.

The V call is TRBV5-1, the J call TRBJ1-5; no DNA is available, so the TRBD1 call from TCRdb remains unchecked. There are 15 residues in the CDR3. CDR1 and CDR2 (germline): SGHRS, YFSETQ. CDR3 in amino acids: CASSQTGTGNQPQHF.

The rearrangement links TRBV4-1 to TRBJ2-7; checking the TCRdb D call of TRBD1 is not possible without DNA. This CDR3 comprises 16 residues. Germline V lookup: CDR1 MGHRA, CDR2 YSYEKL. The CDR3 loop reads CASSQGTGGITYEQYF.

This rearrangement joins TRBV7-6 to TRBJ1-1. The CDR3 sequence is 14 residues long. The germline V gene has CDR1 SGHVS and CDR2 FNYEAQ. The CDR3 loop is CASSFQIGTAEAFF.

V usage is TRBV30 and J usage is TRBJ2-2; TCRdb names TRBD1, which stays unverified in the absence of DNA. The CDR3 totals 14 residues. Germline CDR1 is GTSNPN and CDR2 is SVGIG (reference sequence). The CDR3 loop reads CAWRGGQDTGELFF. Using reference TRBV30 and TRBJ2-2 for the parts outside the CDR3, the full variable domain is SQTIHQWPATLVQPVGSPLSLECTVEGTSNPNLYWYRQAAGRGLQLLFYSVGIGQISSEVPQNLSASRPQDRQFILSSKKLLLSDSGFYLCAWRGGQDTGELFFGEGSRLTVL.

This chain joins TRBV14 and TRBJ2-3; the D call of TRBD2 rests on TCRdb alone, since no DNA is present to check it. Germline V gene data show CDR1 as SGHDN and CDR2 as FVKESK. CDR3 length: 18 amino acids. The CDR3 loop reads CASSQEGGADPYLDTQYF.

The chain recombines TRBV6-6 with TRBJ2-5; TCRdb reports TRBD2, a call that lacks DNA to check it against. Germline values: CDR1 MNHNY, CDR2 SVGAGI (reference sequence). The CDR3 runs to 16 residues. CDR3 amino acids: CASSYPSGRPQETQYF.

CDR3 amino acids: CATSDPNQGYYTDTQYF. V and J are TRBV24-1 and TRBJ2-3; TCRdb's D call, TRBD1, is unchecked because there is no DNA. The CDR3 has 17 amino acids. Germline values: CDR1 KGHDR, CDR2 SFDVKD.

The CDR3 spells CSVEDRQGTNYGYTF. This rearrangement joins TRBV29-1 to TRBJ1-2; TCRdb calls TRBD1, which cannot be checked without DNA. Germline CDR1 SQVTM, CDR2 ANQGSEA. The CDR3 loop spans 15 amino acids.

The rearrangement links TRBV7-9 to TRBJ2-7; the D call from TCRdb, TRBD2, cannot be confirmed without DNA. The CDR3 is 15 residues long. Germline V gives CDR1 SEHNR, CDR2 FQNEAQ (reference sequence). The CDR3 sequence: CATGPPGLASYEQYF.

CDR3 loop: CASSMTSGSGENIQYF. The rearrangement links TRBV5-6 to TRBJ2-4; TCRdb names TRBD2, which stays unverified in the absence of DNA. The length of the CDR3 is 16 residues. Germline V gene lookup returns CDR1 SGHDT and CDR2 YYEEEE.

V usage is TRBV6-4 and J usage is TRBJ2-1; without DNA, the TCRdb call of TRBD2 cannot be checked. This CDR3 has 15 residues. Germline V gene sequence: CDR1 MRHNA, CDR2 SNTAGT. The CDR3 reads CASSDRAGGYNEQFF.

This rearrangement joins TRBV30 to TRBJ2-1; TCRdb designates TRBD2, a call that cannot be tested without DNA. This CDR3 is 14 amino acids long. The germline V gene has CDR1 GTSNPN and CDR2 SVGIG (reference sequence). This CDR3 reads CACSTSFSYNEQFF.

The chain employs TRBV24-1 and TRBJ2-5. Germline CDR1 and CDR2: KGHDR and SFDVKD. The CDR3 is 13 amino acids. This CDR3 reads CATSDPDQETQYF.

The chain links TRBV29-1 to TRBJ2-6. The CDR3 is made up of 15 amino acids. Germline loops: CDR1 SQVTM, CDR2 ANQGSEA. CDR3 amino acids: CSVKNTHSGANVLTF.

This sequence joins TRBV12-3 or TRBV12-4 and TRBJ1-1. The CDR3 is 12 amino acids. CDR3 region: CASSLGGGKAFF.